In this sample, the clone carrying this T cell receptor beta chain turned up a few times. This CDR3 is built from 15 residues. Germline assignment: CDR1 SGHAT and CDR2 FQNNGV. V dropped 5 bases and J dropped 7; count of bases not matched to a gene: 4. This record comes from a study of blood T cell repertoires in COVID-19. As for the study in general: The United States, Italy and Spain provided the acute and convalescent COVID-19 samples.

Data came from immunoSEQ multiplex PCR; TCRdb stores just in-frame clones and leaves some out. The sample contains 200,000 or so clones, approximately 78% of which appear only once. Sequencing input: peripheral blood. This sequence originates from a woman older than 75 with acute or convalescent COVID-19. V and J are TRBV11-2 and TRBJ2-1; 14 nucleotides agree with TRBD2. CDR3 coding DNA: TGTGCCAGCAGCCCGGGACTAGCGGGAGTGAATGAGCAGTTCTTC. Its translation: CASSPGLAGVNEQFF.